The next 25 T cell receptor beta chains were all read from a single sample in a study of CD8+CD57+ T cells in acquired aplastic anemia. Both TCR beta VDJ combination and CDR3 sequence profiling were carried out. Genomic DNA was the template for this profiling. TCRdb re-analysed the reads in MiXCR, keeping a single row per CDR3 protein. Of about 200,000 distinct CDR3 sequences in the sample, approximately 51% were seen once. Patients picked for sequencing had shown CD8+CD57+ cell expansion detected by flow cytometry. The material sequenced was sorted CD4+, CD8+, or CD8+CD57+ T cells (not recorded which) from PBMCs. The receptors shown here come from a human donor with aplastic anemia.

The V and J genes are TRBV25-1 and TRBJ2-7, with D perhaps matching TRBD1 or TRBD2 (7 bases each). V lost 4 bases and J lost 0, with 16 bases in between. Germline-derived CDR1 and CDR2 are MGHDK and SYGVNS. This CDR3 has 16 amino acids. The CDR3 protein is CASSGGGGDSSYEQYF. DNA for the CDR3: TGTGCCAGCAGTGGGGGGGGCGGGGACAGCTCCTACGAGCAGTACTTC.

The rearrangement links TRBV2 to TRBJ1-3; D might be TRBD1 (5 bases). Germline V gene data show CDR1 as SNHLY and CDR2 as FYNNEI. V gave up 6 bases and J gave up 0 bases, with 15 bases separating them. The CDR3 has 16 residues. CDR3 sequence (DNA): TGTGCCAGCAGGGCCAGGGAAGGGACCTCTGGAAACACCATATATTTT. This gives the protein CASRAREGTSGNTIYF.

This clonotype was observed at least ten times. The V and J genes are TRBV19 and TRBJ1-5; 10 bases fit TRBD1. Germline assignment: CDR1 LNHDA and CDR2 SQIVND (reference sequence). Trimming took 3 bases from V and 1 from J; bases not matched to a gene: 6. The CDR3 sequence is 17 residues long. The CDR3 loop reads CASSIQTGGGSNQPQHF. The CDR3 DNA sequence: TGTGCCAGTAGTATCCAGACAGGGGGCGGCAGCAATCAGCCCCAGCATTTT.

The V and J genes are TRBV15 and TRBJ2-5, with 13 bases matching TRBD2. The germline V gene has CDR1 LNHNV and CDR2 YYDKDF (reference sequence). Trimming cost V 3 bases and J 5 bases; bases outside gene matches: 6. The CDR3 sequence is 16 residues long. CDR3 DNA sequence: TGTGCCACCAGCAGCCGGACTAGCGGGGGAGGGGAGACCCAGTACTTC. Translation: CATSSRTSGGGETQYF.

The chain joins TRBV10-3 to TRBJ2-7, with 8 positions matching TRBD1. The V and J ends lost 3 bases and 0 bases, in that order; junction bases with no gene match: 4. This CDR3 is built from 15 residues. The germline V gene encodes CDR1 ENHRY and CDR2 SYGVKD. CDR3 region: CAISDRDRSSYEQYF. The CDR3 DNA is TGTGCCATCAGTGACAGGGACAGGAGCTCCTACGAGCAGTACTTC.

This rearrangement joins TRBV6-1 to TRBJ1-5, with TRBD1 identical over 7 bases. CDR3 length: 15 amino acids. Germline CDR1 and CDR2: MNHNS and SASEGT. V gave up 8 bases and J gave up 6 bases; unmatched junction bases: 13. CDR3 DNA: TGTGCCAGCTACAGGGGCCCTTTGGTTGGTCAGCCCCAGCATTTT. Its translation: CASYRGPLVGQPQHF.

This clonotype was seen ten or more times. The genes are TRBV5-4 and TRBJ2-7; 9 bases are a match to TRBD2. Germline V gives CDR1 SGHNT, CDR2 YYREEE (reference sequence). The CDR3 sequence is 15 residues long. V trimming: 2 bases; J trimming: 2 bases; junction bases outside the gene matches: 5. This CDR3 reads CASSLMPSGAYEQYF. The CDR3 coding sequence is TGTGCCAGCAGCTTAATGCCTAGCGGGGCCTACGAGCAGTACTTC. The full variable domain, in which reference TRBV5-4 and TRBJ2-7 provide the parts outside the CDR3, is ETGVTQSPTHLIKTRGQQVTLRCSSQSGHNTVSWYQQALGQGPQFIFQYYREEENGRGNFPPRFSGLQFPNYSSELNVNALELDDSALYLCASSLMPSGAYEQYFGPGTRLTVT.

This chain joins TRBV19 and TRBJ1-2; no clear D. Trimming stripped 3 bases from V and 2 bases from J, with 10 bases between. CDR1 is LNHDA, CDR2 SQIVND, per germline (reference sequence). This CDR3 region has 14 residues. CDR3 loop: CASSIEDGNYGYTF. CDR3 DNA sequence: TGTGCCAGTAGTATCGAAGATGGCAACTATGGCTACACCTTC.

This chain links TRBV5-4 with TRBJ2-3, with 14 bases aligning to TRBD2. Germline CDR1 reads SGHNT; CDR2 reads YYREEE (reference sequence). The length of the CDR3 is 15 residues. V trimming: 4 bases; J trimming: 4 bases; junction bases outside the gene matches: 2. CDR3 loop: CASSRTSGGPDTQYF. CDR3 in DNA: TGTGCCAGCAGCCGGACTAGCGGGGGGCCAGATACGCAGTATTTT.

This clonotype was observed many times. The chain is built from TRBV10-3 and TRBJ1-5; D ambiguous. The CDR3 consists of 14 residues. V was shortened by 3 bases and J by 4 bases, with 10 bases between the two germline ends. CDR1 is ENHRY and CDR2 is SYGVKD in the germline V gene. CDR3: CAISERDSNQPQHF. As DNA, the CDR3 is TGTGCCATCAGTGAAAGGGATTCAAATCAGCCCCAGCATTTT.

The chain recombines TRBV2 with TRBJ1-2, with D perhaps matching TRBD1 (5 bases). The CDR3 runs 14 residues. Germline CDR1 is SNHLY and CDR2 is FYNNEI. Trimming took off 3 bases at V and 3 bases at J, with 11 bases between the two ends. DNA for the CDR3: TGTGCCAGCAGTGATTCAGGGTTTGACTATGGCTACACCTTC. Translation: CASSDSGFDYGYTF.

This clonotype was observed at least ten times. This chain joins TRBV7-9 and TRBJ2-7; D is possibly TRBD1 or TRBD2 (5 bases each). CDR3 length: 18 amino acids. With 4 bases removed from V and 3 bases from J, the gap between germline ends came to 25 bases. Germline V gives CDR1 SEHNR, CDR2 FQNEAQ (reference sequence). CDR3: CASSYPGKGRDEDYEQYF. The DNA of the CDR3 is TGTGCCAGCAGCTATCCAGGGAAGGGTAGGGACGAGGACTACGAGCAGTACTTC.

There are many counts of this clonotype. The chain is built from TRBV15 and TRBJ1-1; 7 nucleotides agree with TRBD1. In germline, CDR1 is LNHNV, CDR2 YYDKDF (reference sequence). The CDR3 has 11 residues. After removal of 5 bases from V and 11 bases from J, the junction contained 5 bases not matched to a gene. CDR3 region: CATSRIQGAFF. CDR3 sequence (DNA): TGTGCCACCAGCCGCATACAGGGGGCTTTCTTT. The full variable domain, completed using reference TRBV15 and TRBJ1-1, is DAMVIQNPRYQVTQFGKPVTLSCSQTLNHNVMYWYQQKSSQAPKLLFHYYDKDFNNEADTPDNFQSRRPNTSFCFLDIRSPGLGDTAMYLCATSRIQGAFFGQGTRLTVV.

The V gene is TRBV15, the J gene TRBJ1-6; D call uncertain. V was trimmed by 0 bases and J by 9 bases, leaving 12 bases between them. CDR3 length equals 15 residues. Germline V lookup: CDR1 LNHNV, CDR2 YYDKDF (reference sequence). CDR3 bases: TGTGCCACCAGCAGAGATCCAGTCTTGGGTTCACCCCTCCACTTT. This codes for CATSRDPVLGSPLHF. The full variable domain, with the rest looked up from reference TRBV15 and TRBJ1-6, is DAMVIQNPRYQVTQFGKPVTLSCSQTLNHNVMYWYQQKSSQAPKLLFHYYDKDFNNEADTPDNFQSRRPNTSFCFLDIRSPGLGDTAMYLCATSRDPVLGSPLHFGNGTRLTVT.

In its sample, this clonotype was seen many times. V and J are TRBV7-9 and TRBJ2-7; TRBD1 agrees at 8 bases. Losses at the gene ends were 2 bases for V and 8 bases for J; bases not matched to a gene: 11. This CDR3 is 15 amino acids long. The germline gives CDR1 SEHNR, CDR2 FQNEAQ (reference sequence). The DNA of the CDR3 is TGTGCCAGCAGCTTACAGGGGGCACCCTTTTACAAGCAGTACTTC. Translated, it gives CASSLQGAPFYKQYF.

The rearrangement uses TRBV7-6 and TRBJ1-3; perhaps TRBD1 as D (5 bases). This CDR3 region has 17 residues. The V gene lost 3 bases and the J gene lost 0 bases, with 15 bases spanning the gap. Per the germline V gene, CDR1 is SGHVS and CDR2 is FNYEAQ. For the CDR3, the DNA is TGTGCCAGCAGCTTTGGGGCGAATGATAACTCTGGAAACACCATATATTTT. Translated: CASSFGANDNSGNTIYF.

This chain uses TRBV5-6 with TRBJ1-1, with D unclear. CDR1 and CDR2 (germline): SGHDT, YYEEEE. This CDR3 comprises 15 residues. Trimming took 4 bases from V and 6 from J, leaving 19 bases between them. This chain's CDR3 is CASSRPGQLGPEAFF. The DNA of the CDR3 is TGTGCCAGCAGCCGACCCGGTCAGCTGGGCCCTGAAGCTTTCTTT.

This clonotype has a count of ten or more. The chain is built from TRBV7-9 and TRBJ2-7, with D perhaps TRBD2 (5 bases). The CDR3 is 15 residues long. Trimming removed 5 bases at V and 7 bases at J, with 21 bases between. Germline loops: CDR1 SEHNR, CDR2 FQNEAQ (reference sequence). CDR3: CASSPSRWPTGEQYF. CDR3 bases: TGTGCCAGCAGCCCCTCCCGTTGGCCGACGGGGGAGCAGTACTTC.

Note on this clonotype: Possible read error: a much larger clone is one base away. The CDR3: CASSQMAGARNERLFF. Here the CDR3 DNA reads TGCGCCAGCAGCCAAATGGCAGGGGCGAGAAATGAAAGACTGTTTTTT. The V call is TRBV4-1, the J call TRBJ1-4; TRBD1 might be the D (6 bases). This CDR3 comprises 16 residues. Germline V gene data show CDR1 as MGHRA and CDR2 as YSYEKL.

This clonotype was seen repeatedly, ten times or more. In nucleotides, the CDR3 is TGTGCCAGCAGCTTGACAGGGGTTCACACTGAAGCTTTCTTT. Its translation is CASSLTGVHTEAFF. The rearrangement uses TRBV13 and TRBJ1-1, with TRBD1 matching over 8 bases. Trimming removed 3 bases from V and 3 bases from J; junction bases left unmatched: 3. The CDR3 loop spans 14 amino acids. Germline V gene data show CDR1 as PRHDT and CDR2 as FYEKMQ (reference sequence). Supplemented by reference TRBV13 and TRBJ1-1, the full variable domain reads AAGVIQSPRHLIKEKRETATLKCYPIPRHDTVYWYQQGPGQDPQFLISFYEKMQSDKGSIPDRFSAQQFSDYHSELNMSSLELGDSALYFCASSLTGVHTEAFFGQGTRLTVV.

The gene calls are TRBV6-4 and TRBJ2-3; TRBD2 aligns across 11 bases. Looked up from germline, CDR1 is MRHNA and CDR2 is SNTAGT. Germline trimming cut 5 bases from V and 2 bases from J; bases unmatched to any gene: 3. The CDR3 is 15 residues long. Here the CDR3 DNA reads TGTGCCAGCAGTCGACTAGCGGGGCTCACAGATACGCAGTATTTT. It encodes CASSRLAGLTDTQYF.

In regard to this clonotype: The junction does not match germline at one end; this may be a read error. The chain carries TRBV20-1 and TRBJ1-6; maybe TRBD1 (5 bases). Germline V CDR1 and CDR2: DFQATT, SNEGSKA (reference sequence). This CDR3 is 16 amino acids long. CDR3 coding DNA: TGCAGTGCTAGAGATCTCAGGACGGGGGATAATCCACCCCTCCACTTT. Encoded protein: CSARDLRTGDNPPLHF.

The sample holds many counts of this clonotype. Here the CDR3 reads CASKTLRPAMNTEAFF. The CDR3 DNA reads TGTGCCAGCAAGACACTTAGGCCGGCAATGAACACTGAAGCTTTCTTT. The chain combines TRBV2 with TRBJ1-1; D uncertain. Trimming took off 7 bases at V and 0 bases at J, with 18 bases between the two ends. The CDR3 contains 16 residues. Germline V lookup: CDR1 SNHLY, CDR2 FYNNEI.

This sequence joins TRBV24-1 and TRBJ2-1; 11 bases are shared with TRBD2. Germline lookup yields CDR1 KGHDR and CDR2 SFDVKD. This CDR3 is 16 amino acids long. The V segment lost 0 bases and the J segment 7 bases; nucleotides outside the gene matches: 4. The CDR3 sequence is CATSDLASGGNNEQFF. CDR3 nucleotide sequence: TGTGCCACCAGTGATTTGGCTAGCGGGGGGAATAATGAGCAGTTCTTC.

This clonotype was found many times. The J gene is TRBJ2-3, the V gene TRBV5-1; 12 bases match TRBD1. V trimming: 0 bases; J trimming: 4 bases; junction bases outside the gene matches: 3. Looked up from germline, CDR1 is SGHRS and CDR2 is YFSETQ. The CDR3 is 16 residues long. The CDR3 sequence is CASSLEGTGGSDTQYF. CDR3 bases: TGCGCCAGCAGCTTGGAAGGGACAGGGGGCTCAGATACGCAGTATTTT.